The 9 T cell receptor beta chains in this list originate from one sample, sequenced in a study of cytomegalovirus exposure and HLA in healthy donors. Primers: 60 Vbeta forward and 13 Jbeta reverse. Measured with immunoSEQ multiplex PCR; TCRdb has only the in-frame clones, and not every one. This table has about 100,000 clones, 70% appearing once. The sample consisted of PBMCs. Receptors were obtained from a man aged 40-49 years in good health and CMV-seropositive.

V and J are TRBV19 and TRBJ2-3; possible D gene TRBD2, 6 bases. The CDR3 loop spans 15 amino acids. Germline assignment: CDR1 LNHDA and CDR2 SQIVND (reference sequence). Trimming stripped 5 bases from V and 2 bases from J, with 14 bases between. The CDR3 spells CASSRRDGVTDTQYF. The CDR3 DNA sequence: TGTGCCAGTAGTCGGCGGGACGGAGTCACAGATACGCAGTATTTT.

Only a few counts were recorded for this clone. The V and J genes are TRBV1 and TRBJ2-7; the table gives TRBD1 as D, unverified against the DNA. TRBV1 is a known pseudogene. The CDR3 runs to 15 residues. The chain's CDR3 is CTSSQPLDRPYEQYV. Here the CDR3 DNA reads TGCACCAGCAGCCAACCCTTAGACAGACCCTACGAGCAGTACGTC.

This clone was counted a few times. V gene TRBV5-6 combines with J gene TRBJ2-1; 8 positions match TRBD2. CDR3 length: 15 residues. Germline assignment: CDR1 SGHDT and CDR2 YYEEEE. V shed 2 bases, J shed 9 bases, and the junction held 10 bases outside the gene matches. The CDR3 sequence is CASSFPSRGRLEQFF. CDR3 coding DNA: TGTGCCAGCAGCTTCCCCTCTCGCGGGAGGCTTGAGCAGTTCTTC.

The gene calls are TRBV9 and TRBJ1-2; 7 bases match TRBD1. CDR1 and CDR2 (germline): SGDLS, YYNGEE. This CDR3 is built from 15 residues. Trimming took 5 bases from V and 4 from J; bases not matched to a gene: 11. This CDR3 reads CASSGQDSIFYGYTF. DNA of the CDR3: TGTGCCAGCAGTGGACAGGACTCTATCTTCTATGGCTACACCTTC.

CDR3 bases: TGTGCCAGCAGCTTGCCCGGGTCCCTTAATGAAAAACTGTTTTTT. Residues: CASSLPGSLNEKLFF. The chain combines TRBV7-8 with TRBJ1-4; D is unresolved. Trimming took off 3 bases at V and 4 bases at J, with 12 bases between the two ends. Per germline, CDR1 SGHVS and CDR2 FQNEAQ. There are 15 residues in the CDR3.

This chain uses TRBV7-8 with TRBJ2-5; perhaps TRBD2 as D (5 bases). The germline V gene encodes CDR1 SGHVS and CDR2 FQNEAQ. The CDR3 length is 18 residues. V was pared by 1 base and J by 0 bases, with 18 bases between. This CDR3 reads CASSLGEGYQTYQETQYF. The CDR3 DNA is TGTGCCAGCAGCTTAGGAGAGGGCTACCAGACCTACCAAGAGACCCAGTACTTC.

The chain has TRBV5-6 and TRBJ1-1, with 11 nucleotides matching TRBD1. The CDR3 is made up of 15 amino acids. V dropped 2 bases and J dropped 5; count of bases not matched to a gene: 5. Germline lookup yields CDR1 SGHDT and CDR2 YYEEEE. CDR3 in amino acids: CASSFWTGGVTEAFF. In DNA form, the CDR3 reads TGTGCCAGCAGCTTTTGGACAGGGGGCGTAACTGAAGCTTTCTTT.

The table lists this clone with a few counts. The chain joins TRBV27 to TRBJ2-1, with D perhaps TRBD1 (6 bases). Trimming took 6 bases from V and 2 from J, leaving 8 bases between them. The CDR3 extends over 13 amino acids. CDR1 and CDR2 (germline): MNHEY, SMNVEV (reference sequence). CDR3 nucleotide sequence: TGTGCCAGCAGGACAGGAGCCTACAATGAGCAGTTCTTC. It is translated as CASRTGAYNEQFF.

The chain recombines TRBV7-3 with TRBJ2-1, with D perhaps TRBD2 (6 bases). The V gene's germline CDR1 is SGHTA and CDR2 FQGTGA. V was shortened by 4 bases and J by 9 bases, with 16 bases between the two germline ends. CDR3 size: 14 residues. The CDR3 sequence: CASSSGLRKGEQFF. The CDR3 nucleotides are TGTGCCAGCAGCTCGGGACTGAGAAAGGGTGAGCAGTTCTTC. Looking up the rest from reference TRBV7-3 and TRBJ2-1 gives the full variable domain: GAGVSQTPSNKVTEKGKYVELRCDPISGHTALYWYRQSLGQGPEFLIYFQGTGAADDSGLPNDRFFAVRPEGSVSTLKIQRTERGDSAVYLCASSSGLRKGEQFFGPGTRLTVL.